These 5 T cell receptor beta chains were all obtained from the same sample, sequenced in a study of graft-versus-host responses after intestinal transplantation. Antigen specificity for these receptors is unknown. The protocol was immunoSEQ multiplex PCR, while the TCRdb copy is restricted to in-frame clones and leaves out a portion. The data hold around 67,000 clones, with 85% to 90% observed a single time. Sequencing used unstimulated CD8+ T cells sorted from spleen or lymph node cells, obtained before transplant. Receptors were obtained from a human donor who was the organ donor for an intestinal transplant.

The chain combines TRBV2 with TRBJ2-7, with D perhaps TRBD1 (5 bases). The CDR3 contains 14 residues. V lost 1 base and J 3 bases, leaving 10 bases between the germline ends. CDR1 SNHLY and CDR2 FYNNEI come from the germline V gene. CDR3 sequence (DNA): TGTGCCAGCAGTGAAGGTCGACAGATCTACGAGCAGTACGTC. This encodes CASSEGRQIYEQYV.

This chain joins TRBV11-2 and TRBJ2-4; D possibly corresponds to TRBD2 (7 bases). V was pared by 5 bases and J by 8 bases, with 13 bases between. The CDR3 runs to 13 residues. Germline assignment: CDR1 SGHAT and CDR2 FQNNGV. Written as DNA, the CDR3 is TGTGCCAGCAGCCCCGGGGGGCTAGACATTCAGTACTTC. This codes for CASSPGGLDIQYF.

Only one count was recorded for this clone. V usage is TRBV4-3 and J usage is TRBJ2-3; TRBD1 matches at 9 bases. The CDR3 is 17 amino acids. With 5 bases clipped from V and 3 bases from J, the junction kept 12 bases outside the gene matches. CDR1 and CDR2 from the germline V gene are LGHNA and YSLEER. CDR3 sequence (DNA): TGCGCCAGCAGCTACTTTTTACAGGGGGCGCCGACAGATACGCAGTATTTT. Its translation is CASSYFLQGAPTDTQYF.

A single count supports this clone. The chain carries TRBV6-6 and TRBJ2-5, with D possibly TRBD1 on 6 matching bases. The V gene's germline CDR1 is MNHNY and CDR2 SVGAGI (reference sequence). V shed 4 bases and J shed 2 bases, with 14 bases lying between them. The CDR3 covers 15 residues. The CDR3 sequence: CASSSGTPGQETQYF. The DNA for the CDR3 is TGTGCCAGCAGTTCTGGGACACCGGGACAAGAGACCCAGTACTTC.

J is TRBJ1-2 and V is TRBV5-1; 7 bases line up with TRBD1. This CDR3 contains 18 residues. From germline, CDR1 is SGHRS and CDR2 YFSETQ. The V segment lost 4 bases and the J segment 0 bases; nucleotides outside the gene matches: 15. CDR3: CASSPLEGDSISNYGYTF. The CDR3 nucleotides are TGCGCCAGCAGCCCACTTGAAGGGGACAGTATATCTAACTATGGCTACACCTTC.